The clone carrying this T cell receptor beta chain was recorded at least ten times. Its target is not known. This specimen comes from a study of T cell repertoires in cytomegalovirus infection. Overall study: Indicated by public TCR beta signatures were CMV infection and matching HLA type. Overall study results and limits: HLA-C-restricted CMV-specific TCR beta clonotypes prevailed in the ex vivo response. Summed public TCR beta family frequency identified CMV carriers bearing the relevant HLA.

TCRdb ran MiXCR on the reads and lists one entry per CDR3 protein. This table has hundreds of thousands of distinct CDR3 sequences, 8% to 10% appearing once. Germline CDR1 is DFQATT and CDR2 is SNEGSKA (reference sequence). Trimming took 5 bases from V and 7 from J, leaving 21 bases between them. The CDR3 runs to 16 residues. The TCR was taken from a human donor in good health (CMV status not recorded). Some clones in this sample may be carry-over from other donors' samples. The material sequenced was PBMCs. V gene TRBV20-1 combines with J gene TRBJ1-6; possibly TRBD1 for D (6 bases). The CDR3 loop reads CSAPRGGHNRNSPLHF. Here the CDR3 DNA reads TGCAGTGCTCCCCGGGGGGGACATAATCGAAATTCACCCCTCCACTTT.